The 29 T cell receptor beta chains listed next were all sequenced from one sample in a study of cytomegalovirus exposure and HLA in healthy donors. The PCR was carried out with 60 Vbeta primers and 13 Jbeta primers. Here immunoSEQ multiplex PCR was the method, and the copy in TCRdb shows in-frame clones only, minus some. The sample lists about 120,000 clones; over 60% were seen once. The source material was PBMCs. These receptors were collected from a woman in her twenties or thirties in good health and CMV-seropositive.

The CDR3 sequence: CASSFRVGGNYGYTF. Here the CDR3 DNA reads TGTGCCAGCAGCTTTAGGGTAGGAGGTAACTATGGCTACACCTTC. V is TRBV5-6 and J is TRBJ1-2; D gene ambiguous. The CDR3 is made up of 15 amino acids. V dropped 2 bases and J dropped 1 base, with 12 bases sitting between them. From germline, CDR1 is SGHDT and CDR2 YYEEEE.

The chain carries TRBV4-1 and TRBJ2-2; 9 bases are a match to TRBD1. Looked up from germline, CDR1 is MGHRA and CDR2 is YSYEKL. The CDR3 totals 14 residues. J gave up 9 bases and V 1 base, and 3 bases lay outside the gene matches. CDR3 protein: CASSQGTGGRELFF. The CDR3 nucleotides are TGCGCCAGCAGCCAAGGAACAGGGGGCCGGGAGCTGTTTTTT.

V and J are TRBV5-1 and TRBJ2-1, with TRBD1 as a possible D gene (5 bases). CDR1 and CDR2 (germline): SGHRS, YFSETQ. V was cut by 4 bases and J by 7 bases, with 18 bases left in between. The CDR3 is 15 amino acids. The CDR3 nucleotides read TGCGCCAGCAGCAGCGACAGATCTGCCAGGAATGAGCAGTTCTTC. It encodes CASSSDRSARNEQFF.

The CDR3 DNA reads TGTGCCAGCGGACCCGGGACAGGGGTCGGCGAGCAGTACTTC. Translating gives CASGPGTGVGEQYF. This rearrangement joins TRBV7-9 to TRBJ2-7; 10 nucleotides match TRBD1. Germline loops: CDR1 SEHNR, CDR2 FQNEAQ (reference sequence). CDR3 size: 14 residues. Unmatched junction bases numbered 10, after V lost 8 bases and J lost 6 bases.

DNA of the CDR3: TGTGCCAGCAGTGAACGGTGGACAGGGGGCGAAGGCTACACCTTC. As protein: CASSERWTGGEGYTF. This chain connects TRBV2 to TRBJ1-2; the match to TRBD1 covers 11 bases. The V and J ends lost 2 bases and 8 bases, in that order; junction bases with no gene match: 7. This CDR3 contains 15 residues. Germline V gene sequence: CDR1 SNHLY, CDR2 FYNNEI.

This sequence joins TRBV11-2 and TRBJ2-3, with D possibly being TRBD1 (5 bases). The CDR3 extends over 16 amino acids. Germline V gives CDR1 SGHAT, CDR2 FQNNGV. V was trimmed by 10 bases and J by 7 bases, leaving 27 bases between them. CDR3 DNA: TGTGCCACCGACCCCGATGTGGCAGGGTCTCCAAATACGCAGTATTTT. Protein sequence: CATDPDVAGSPNTQYF.

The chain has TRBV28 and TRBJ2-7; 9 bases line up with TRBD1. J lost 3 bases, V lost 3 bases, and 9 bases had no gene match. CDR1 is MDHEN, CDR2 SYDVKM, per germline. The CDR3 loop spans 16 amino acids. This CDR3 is CASSFTPGQGHYEQYF. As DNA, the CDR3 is TGTGCCAGCAGTTTCACCCCGGGACAGGGACACTACGAGCAGTACTTC. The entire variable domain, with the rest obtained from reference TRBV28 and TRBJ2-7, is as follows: DVKVTQSSRYLVKRTGEKVFLECVQDMDHENMFWYRQDPGLGLRLIYFSYDVKMKEKGDIPEGYSVSREKKERFSLILESASTNQTSMYLCASSFTPGQGHYEQYFGPGTRLTVT.

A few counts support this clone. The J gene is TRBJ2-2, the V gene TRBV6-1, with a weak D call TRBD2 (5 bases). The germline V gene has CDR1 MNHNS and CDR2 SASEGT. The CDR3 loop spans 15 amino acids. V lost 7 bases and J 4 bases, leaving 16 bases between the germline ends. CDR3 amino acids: CASTGGTRSTGELFF. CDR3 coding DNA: TGTGCCAGCACCGGAGGCACAAGGTCCACCGGGGAGCTGTTTTTT.

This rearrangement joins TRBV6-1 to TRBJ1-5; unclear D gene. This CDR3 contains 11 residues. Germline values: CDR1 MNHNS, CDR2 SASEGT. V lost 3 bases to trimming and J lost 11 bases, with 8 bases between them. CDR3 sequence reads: CASSDLRAQHF. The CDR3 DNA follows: TGTGCCAGCAGTGATTTGAGAGCCCAGCATTTT.

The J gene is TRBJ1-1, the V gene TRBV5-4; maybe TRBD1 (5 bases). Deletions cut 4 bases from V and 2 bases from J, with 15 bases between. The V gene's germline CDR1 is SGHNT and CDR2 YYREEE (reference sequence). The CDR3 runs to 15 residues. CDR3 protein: CASSPEGNFNTEAFF. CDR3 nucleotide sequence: TGTGCCAGCAGCCCGGAGGGGAACTTCAACACTGAAGCTTTCTTT.

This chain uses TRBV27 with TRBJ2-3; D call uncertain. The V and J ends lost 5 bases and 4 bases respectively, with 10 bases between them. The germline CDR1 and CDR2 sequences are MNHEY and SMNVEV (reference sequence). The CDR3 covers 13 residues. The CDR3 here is CASSPLAPDTQYF. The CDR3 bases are TGTGCCAGCAGTCCCCTGGCCCCAGATACGCAGTATTTT.

DNA for the CDR3: TGTGCCATCAGTGTCCGGAGCACAGATACGCAGTATTTT. Translation gives CAISVRSTDTQYF. The chain uses TRBV10-3 and TRBJ2-3; D uncertain. The CDR3 loop spans 13 amino acids. From germline, CDR1 is ENHRY and CDR2 SYGVKD. The V end lost 4 bases, the J end lost 0 bases, and 5 bases lay between the germline ends.

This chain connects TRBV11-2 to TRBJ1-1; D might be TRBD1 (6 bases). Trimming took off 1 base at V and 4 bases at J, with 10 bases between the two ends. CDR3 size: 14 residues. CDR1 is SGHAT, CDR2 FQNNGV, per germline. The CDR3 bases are TGTGCCAGCAGCTTAGCAGGGGCCAGCACTGAAGCTTTCTTT. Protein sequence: CASSLAGASTEAFF.

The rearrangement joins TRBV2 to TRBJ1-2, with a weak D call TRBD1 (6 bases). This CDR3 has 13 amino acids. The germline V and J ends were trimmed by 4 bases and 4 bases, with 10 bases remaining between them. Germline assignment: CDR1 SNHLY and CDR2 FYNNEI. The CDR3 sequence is CASSVKGGYGYTF. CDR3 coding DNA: TGTGCCAGCAGTGTGAAAGGGGGCTATGGCTACACCTTC.

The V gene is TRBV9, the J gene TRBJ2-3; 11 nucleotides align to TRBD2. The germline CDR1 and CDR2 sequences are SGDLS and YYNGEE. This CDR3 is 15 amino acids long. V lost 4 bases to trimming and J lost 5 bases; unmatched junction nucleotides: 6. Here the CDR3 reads CASSIAGGPGDTQYF. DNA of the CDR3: TGTGCCAGCAGCATAGCGGGGGGGCCTGGAGATACGCAGTATTTT.

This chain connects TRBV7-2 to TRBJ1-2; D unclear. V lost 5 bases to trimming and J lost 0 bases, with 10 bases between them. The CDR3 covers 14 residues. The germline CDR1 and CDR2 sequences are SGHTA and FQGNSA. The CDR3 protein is CASSATVANYGYTF. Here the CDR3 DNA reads TGTGCCAGCAGCGCCACAGTCGCTAACTATGGCTACACCTTC.

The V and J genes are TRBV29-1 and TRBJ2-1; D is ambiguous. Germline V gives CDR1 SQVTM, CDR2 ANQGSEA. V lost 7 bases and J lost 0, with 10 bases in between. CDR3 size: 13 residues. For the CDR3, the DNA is TGCAGCGCCCCCCTTAGCTCCTACAATGAGCAGTTCTTC. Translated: CSAPLSSYNEQFF.

CDR3 DNA: TGTGCCAGCAGCCAGGGTAAAAGGGACATTCAGTACTTC. Residues: CASSQGKRDIQYF. This chain uses TRBV7-9 with TRBJ2-4; a possible D gene is TRBD1 (5 bases). Trimming cost V 5 bases and J 8 bases, with 13 bases left between them. CDR3 length equals 13 residues. Germline V gene lookup returns CDR1 SEHNR and CDR2 FQNEAQ (reference sequence).

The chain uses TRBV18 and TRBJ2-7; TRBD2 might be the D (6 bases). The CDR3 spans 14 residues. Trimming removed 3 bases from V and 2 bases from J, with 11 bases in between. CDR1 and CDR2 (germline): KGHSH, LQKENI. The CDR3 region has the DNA TGTGCCAGCTCACCGCCGGGACTTGCCTACGAGCAGTACTTC. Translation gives CASSPPGLAYEQYF. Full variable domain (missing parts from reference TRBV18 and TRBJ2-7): NAGVMQNPRHLVRRRGQEARLRCSPMKGHSHVYWYRQLPEEGLKFMVYLQKENIIDESGMPKERFSAEFPKEGPSILRIQQVVRGDSAAYFCASSPPGLAYEQYFGPGTRLTVT.

The CDR3 here is CASSPNSKQNSPLHF. CDR3 nucleotide sequence: TGTGCCAGCTCACCCAACTCGAAACAGAATTCACCCCTCCACTTT. The rearrangement uses TRBV18 and TRBJ1-6; no reliable D call. The V and J ends lost 3 bases and 7 bases respectively, with 13 bases between them. The CDR3 length is 15 residues. Germline V gene data show CDR1 as KGHSH and CDR2 as LQKENI.

Here the CDR3 reads CASSISDQISGGNNEQFF. Written as DNA, the CDR3 is TGTGCCAGTAGTATATCGGACCAGATTAGCGGGGGAAACAATGAGCAGTTCTTC. The V gene is TRBV19, the J gene TRBJ2-1; TRBD2 matches 9 bases. V gave up 2 bases and J gave up 5 bases; unmatched junction bases: 13. This CDR3 is 18 amino acids long. CDR1 and CDR2 from the germline V gene are LNHDA and SQIVND (reference sequence).

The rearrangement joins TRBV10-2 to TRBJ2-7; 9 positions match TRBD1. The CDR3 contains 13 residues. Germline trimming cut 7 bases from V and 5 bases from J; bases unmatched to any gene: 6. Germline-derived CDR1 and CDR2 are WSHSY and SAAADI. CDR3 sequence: CASTPDRGHEQYF. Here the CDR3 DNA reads TGCGCCAGCACCCCGGACAGGGGACACGAGCAGTACTTC.

This CDR3 reads CASSLQGVEQPQHF. In nucleotides, the CDR3 is TGTGCCAGCAGCTTACAAGGGGTCGAACAGCCCCAGCATTTT. The chain combines TRBV11-2 with TRBJ1-5, with a possible D match to TRBD1 (5 bases). The germline CDR1 and CDR2 sequences are SGHAT and FQNNGV. CDR3 length: 14 amino acids. Deletions cut 2 bases from V and 7 bases from J, with 12 bases between. The full variable domain, with the rest looked up from reference TRBV11-2 and TRBJ1-5, is EAGVAQSPRYKIIEKRQSVAFWCNPISGHATLYWYQQILGQGPKLLIQFQNNGVVDDSQLPKDRFSAERLKGVDSTLKIQPAKLEDSAVYLCASSLQGVEQPQHFGDGTRLSIL.

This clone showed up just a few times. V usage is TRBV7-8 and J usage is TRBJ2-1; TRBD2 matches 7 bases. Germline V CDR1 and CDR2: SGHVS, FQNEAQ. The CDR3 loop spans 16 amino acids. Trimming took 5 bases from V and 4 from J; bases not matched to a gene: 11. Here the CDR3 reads CASSPGSAGLYNEQFF. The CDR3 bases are TGTGCCAGCAGCCCCGGTTCAGCGGGGTTATACAATGAGCAGTTCTTC. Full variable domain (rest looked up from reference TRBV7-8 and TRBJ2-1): GAGVSQSPRYKVAKRGQDVALRCDPISGHVSLFWYQQALGQGPEFLTYFQNEAQLDKSGLPSDRFFAERPEGSVSTLKIQRTQQEDSAVYLCASSPGSAGLYNEQFFGPGTRLTVL.

For the CDR3, the DNA is TGTGCCAGCAGCCAAACGGCAGGGGACACCGGGGAGCTGTTTTTT. Its protein is CASSQTAGDTGELFF. V gene TRBV7-9 combines with J gene TRBJ2-2, with D possibly matching TRBD1 (6 bases). The length of the CDR3 is 15 residues. Germline V gives CDR1 SEHNR, CDR2 FQNEAQ (reference sequence). V gave up 5 bases and J gave up 3 bases, with 13 bases separating them.

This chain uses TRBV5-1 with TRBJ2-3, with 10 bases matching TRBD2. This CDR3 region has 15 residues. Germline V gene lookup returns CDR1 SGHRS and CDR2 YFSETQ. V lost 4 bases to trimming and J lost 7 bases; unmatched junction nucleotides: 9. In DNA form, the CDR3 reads TGCGCCAGCAGCACACCTAGCGGGGGCGCCTATACGCAGTATTTT. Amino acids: CASSTPSGGAYTQYF. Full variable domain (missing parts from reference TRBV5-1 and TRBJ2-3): KAGVTQTPRYLIKTRGQQVTLSCSPISGHRSVSWYQQTPGQGLQFLFEYFSETQRNKGNFPGRFSGRQFSNSRSEMNVSTLELGDSALYLCASSTPSGGAYTQYFGPGTRLTVL.

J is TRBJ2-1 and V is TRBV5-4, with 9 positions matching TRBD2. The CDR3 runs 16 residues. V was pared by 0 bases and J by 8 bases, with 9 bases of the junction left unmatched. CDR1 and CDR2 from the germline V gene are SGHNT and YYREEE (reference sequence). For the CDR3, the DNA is TGTGCCAGCAGCTTGGCGGCGGGGGGGGTGTCAGATGAGCAGTTCTTC. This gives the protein CASSLAAGGVSDEQFF.

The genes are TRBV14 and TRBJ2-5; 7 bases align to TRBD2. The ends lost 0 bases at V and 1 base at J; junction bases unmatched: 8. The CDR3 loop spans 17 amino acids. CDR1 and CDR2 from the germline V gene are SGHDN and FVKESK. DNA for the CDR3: TGTGCCAGCAGCCAAGAAGCTGGCGGGAGATCCCAAGAGACCCAGTACTTC. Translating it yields CASSQEAGGRSQETQYF.

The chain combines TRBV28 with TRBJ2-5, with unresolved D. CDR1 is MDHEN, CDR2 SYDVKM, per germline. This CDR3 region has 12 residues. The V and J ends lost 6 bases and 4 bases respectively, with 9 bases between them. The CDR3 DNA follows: TGTGCCAGCAGGGAGTCCCTAGAGACCCAGTACTTC. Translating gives CASRESLETQYF.